This passage covers 23 T cell receptor beta chains from one sample sequenced in a study of blood T cell repertoires in COVID-19. Using immunoSEQ multiplex PCR, the repertoire was profiled, and TCRdb retains in-frame clones only, with some absent. The profile shows 100,000 to 150,000 clones, around 89% of them singletons. The specimen sequenced was peripheral blood. The source of these receptors is a man aged 50 to 59 with acute or convalescent COVID-19.

This chain links TRBV18 with TRBJ1-6; tentative D call: TRBD1 (6 bases). V lost 3 bases, J lost 7 bases, and 7 bases lay in between. The CDR3 spans 13 residues. Germline-derived CDR1 and CDR2 are KGHSH and LQKENI. Written as DNA, the CDR3 is TGTGCCAGCTCACCGGGACAAAATTCACCCCTCCACTTT. Translation: CASSPGQNSPLHF. Together with reference TRBV18 and TRBJ1-6, the CDR3 gives the full variable domain: NAGVMQNPRHLVRRRGQEARLRCSPMKGHSHVYWYRQLPEEGLKFMVYLQKENIIDESGMPKERFSAEFPKEGPSILRIQQVVRGDSAAYFCASSPGQNSPLHFGNGTRLTVT.

The chain carries TRBV11-2 and TRBJ1-1; tentative D call: TRBD1 (6 bases). Germline V gives CDR1 SGHAT, CDR2 FQNNGV. This CDR3 is 13 amino acids long. Trimming removed 5 bases from V and 5 bases from J, with 12 bases in between. DNA of the CDR3: TGTGCCAGCAGCCCCCGGACAGTTACTGAAGCTTTCTTT. Translation gives CASSPRTVTEAFF.

In DNA, the CDR3 is TGTGCCAGCAGTTTAGGCGGAAACTATGGCTACACCTTC. This translates into CASSLGGNYGYTF. This chain uses TRBV28 with TRBJ1-2; D not certain. Germline V gene data show CDR1 as MDHEN and CDR2 as SYDVKM. The germline V and J ends were trimmed by 2 bases and 2 bases, with 6 bases remaining between them. The CDR3 contains 13 residues.

The chain recombines TRBV5-5 with TRBJ2-1; D remains unclear. CDR1 and CDR2 from the germline V gene are SGHKS and YYEKEE (reference sequence). The CDR3 is 14 amino acids. Deletions cut 6 bases from V and 2 bases from J, with 12 bases between. CDR3 region: CASKDSLAYNEQFF. The CDR3 DNA sequence: TGTGCCAGCAAGGATAGCTTGGCCTACAATGAGCAGTTCTTC.

The chain employs TRBV12-3 or TRBV12-4 and TRBJ1-1; no firm D call. The CDR3 sequence is 11 residues long. V lost 5 bases, J lost 7 bases, and 8 bases lay in between. This CDR3 is CASSASGEAFF. For the CDR3, the DNA is TGTGCCAGCAGTGCAAGCGGTGAAGCTTTCTTT.

The gene calls are TRBV19 and TRBJ2-7, with 12 bases fitting TRBD2. This CDR3 spans 16 amino acids. J lost 4 bases, V lost 4 bases, and 8 bases had no gene match. Germline CDR1 and CDR2: LNHDA and SQIVND (reference sequence). The CDR3 reads CASSTEGLAGLYEQYF. DNA for the CDR3: TGTGCCAGTAGTACTGAAGGACTAGCGGGGCTTTACGAGCAGTACTTC.

V usage is TRBV29-1 and J usage is TRBJ2-1, with TRBD2 as a possible D gene (5 bases). The CDR3 loop spans 14 amino acids. Germline loops: CDR1 SQVTM, CDR2 ANQGSEA. V gave up 6 bases and J gave up 7 bases, with 19 bases separating them. In DNA form, the CDR3 reads TGCAGCGTACCCACTAGAATGACCTGGAATGAGCAGTTCTTC. Protein product: CSVPTRMTWNEQFF.

This chain uses TRBV14 with TRBJ2-1; no clear D gene. This CDR3 contains 16 residues. V gave up 1 base and J gave up 5 bases, with 15 bases separating them. CDR1 and CDR2 (germline): SGHDN, FVKESK. The DNA of the CDR3 is TGTGCCAGCAGCCAAGCCGCGACTGGCGGAAACAATGAGCAGTTCTTC. Protein: CASSQAATGGNNEQFF.

This chain links TRBV11-2 with TRBJ1-4; 7 bases agree with TRBD1. V lost 7 bases, J lost 9 bases, and 8 bases stayed unmatched. Germline CDR1 and CDR2: SGHAT and FQNNGV. This CDR3 is built from 13 residues. The CDR3 reads CASTTSGQKKLFF. CDR3 DNA: TGTGCCAGCACCACATCGGGACAGAAAAAACTGTTTTTT.

The genes are TRBV6-1 and TRBJ2-2; D uncertain. Germline V CDR1 and CDR2: MNHNS, SASEGT. The CDR3 is 14 residues long. Trimming took 0 bases from V and 7 from J, leaving 9 bases between them. CDR3 sequence (DNA): TGTGCCAGCAGTGAAGCCGCGCCCTTCGGGGAGCTGTTTTTT. Amino acid sequence: CASSEAAPFGELFF.

On this clone itself: Other DNA variants within this sample encode the same CDR3. The chain carries TRBV4-1 and TRBJ2-5; a weak D match, TRBD1 (6 bases). In germline, CDR1 is MGHRA, CDR2 YSYEKL. Trimming cost V 3 bases and J 4 bases, with 12 bases left between them. This CDR3 has 14 residues. This CDR3 reads CASSQKGVSETQYF. The CDR3 nucleotides are TGCGCCAGCAGCCAGAAGGGGGTTTCAGAGACCCAGTACTTC.

This chain connects TRBV2 to TRBJ1-6; D is ambiguous. Germline loops: CDR1 SNHLY, CDR2 FYNNEI. V was pared by 6 bases and J by 5 bases, with 5 bases between. This CDR3 has 12 amino acids. For the CDR3, the DNA is TGTGCCAGCAGGGGAGATAATTCACCCCTCCACTTT. It specifies CASRGDNSPLHF.

The chain links TRBV27 to TRBJ1-2; 8 positions match TRBD1. CDR3 length: 16 amino acids. With V trimmed by 5 bases and J by 2 bases, 10 bases remained unmatched. Per the germline V gene, CDR1 is MNHEY and CDR2 is SMNVEV (reference sequence). The CDR3 DNA reads TGTGCCAGCAGTCCAAGGACAGGGCCCATAAACTATGGCTACACCTTC. The encoded protein is CASSPRTGPINYGYTF.

The genes are TRBV27 and TRBJ2-2, with 9 bases that match TRBD1. The germline V gene has CDR1 MNHEY and CDR2 SMNVEV (reference sequence). The trim removed 3 bases at V and 7 bases at J, leaving 6 bases unmatched. The CDR3 spans 15 residues. The CDR3 protein is CASSFIGTGNGELFF. Written as DNA, the CDR3 is TGTGCCAGCAGTTTCATCGGGACAGGGAACGGGGAGCTGTTTTTT.

The V gene is TRBV27, the J gene TRBJ2-2; 9 bases line up with TRBD2. The ends lost 3 bases at V and 1 base at J; junction bases unmatched: 3. The CDR3 extends over 16 amino acids. The germline V gene has CDR1 MNHEY and CDR2 SMNVEV (reference sequence). CDR3 sequence reads: CASSFLLAGNTGELFF. The CDR3, as DNA: TGTGCCAGCAGTTTCTTACTAGCGGGGAACACCGGGGAGCTGTTTTTT.

The V call is TRBV10-3, the J call TRBJ1-3; maybe TRBD1 (5 bases). The germline gives CDR1 ENHRY, CDR2 SYGVKD. The CDR3 is 15 amino acids. V gave up 2 bases and J gave up 4 bases, with 12 bases separating them. The CDR3 is CAISEMQGVGNTIYF. The CDR3 DNA sequence: TGTGCCATCAGTGAGATGCAGGGTGTAGGAAACACCATATATTTT.

This clone came up once. V is TRBV7-9 and J is TRBJ2-7; 11 nucleotides match TRBD1. This CDR3 region has 15 residues. CDR1 and CDR2 (germline): SEHNR, FQNEAQ (reference sequence). The V segment lost 2 bases and the J segment 5 bases; nucleotides outside the gene matches: 5. CDR3 protein: CASSLPGTGGHEQYF. The CDR3 nucleotides read TGTGCCAGCAGCTTACCCGGGACAGGGGGGCACGAGCAGTACTTC.

The chain has TRBV18 and TRBJ2-1, with 9 bases fitting TRBD2. The CDR3 is 14 amino acids. CDR1 is KGHSH and CDR2 is LQKENI in the germline V gene. Germline trimming cut 1 base from V and 9 bases from J; bases unmatched to any gene: 4. The CDR3 is CASSPRLADTEQFF. Written as DNA, the CDR3 is TGTGCCAGCTCACCACGACTAGCGGACACTGAGCAGTTCTTC.

V and J are TRBV11-2 and TRBJ2-5; D might be TRBD1 (6 bases). This CDR3 region has 14 residues. The V and J ends lost 5 bases and 7 bases respectively, with 17 bases between them. Germline loops: CDR1 SGHAT, CDR2 FQNNGV. CDR3 protein: CASSPRGATGTQYF. CDR3 DNA: TGTGCCAGCAGCCCGAGGGGCGCGACAGGGACCCAGTACTTC.

The chain carries TRBV7-2 and TRBJ1-5; possible D gene TRBD1, 5 bases. Looked up from germline, CDR1 is SGHTA and CDR2 is FQGNSA. There are 15 residues in the CDR3. V dropped 2 bases and J dropped 0 bases, with 8 bases sitting between them. Written as DNA, the CDR3 is TGTGCCAGCAGCTTAAAGGGGTTTAGCAATCAGCCCCAGCATTTT. Translation: CASSLKGFSNQPQHF.

V and J are TRBV2 and TRBJ2-3; D remains unclear. The CDR3 totals 13 residues. The germline CDR1 and CDR2 sequences are SNHLY and FYNNEI. Trimming removed 3 bases at V and 0 bases at J, with 4 bases between. Written as DNA, the CDR3 is TGTGCCAGCAGTGAGCGGAGCACAGATACGCAGTATTTT. It translates to CASSERSTDTQYF.

The rearrangement links TRBV7-9 to TRBJ2-7, with D possibly matching TRBD2 (6 bases). The CDR3 extends over 14 amino acids. V lost 3 bases, J lost 3 bases, and 12 bases lay in between. Per the germline V gene, CDR1 is SEHNR and CDR2 is FQNEAQ (reference sequence). The CDR3 DNA reads TGTGCCAGCAGCTTCAGACTAGGCCACTACGAGCAGTACTTC. Translation gives CASSFRLGHYEQYF.

The J gene is TRBJ1-5, the V gene TRBV6-6; no firm D call. Trimming shortened V by 0 bases and J by 4 bases, and 4 bases separated the two germline ends. This CDR3 contains 13 residues. From germline, CDR1 is MNHNY and CDR2 SVGAGI (reference sequence). CDR3 amino acids: CASSYSTNQPQHF. CDR3 in DNA: TGTGCCAGCAGTTACTCGACAAATCAGCCCCAGCATTTT.